The entry that follows covers one T cell receptor (beta chain) sequence. The data were produced by immunoSEQ multiplex PCR, yet TCRdb's version contains in-frame clones alone and is incomplete. The table shows 60,000 to 90,000 clones, with 95% to 98% occurring only once. J was trimmed by 2 bases and V by 3 bases; bases with no gene match: 10. This CDR3 is 17 amino acids long. Germline-derived CDR1 and CDR2 are LNHDA and SQIVND (reference sequence). The data are from a study of technical replicates of blood from a handful of donors. The chain recombines TRBV19 with TRBJ2-1, with 7 positions matching TRBD2. The specimen sequenced was T cells isolated from PBMCs. The TCR originated in a human donor in good health. In DNA form, the CDR3 reads TGTGCCAGTAGTATCAGTGGCGGGAGAAATCCCTACAATGAGCAGTTCTTC. Residues: CASSISGGRNPYNEQFF.